This entry features one TCR beta chain sequence. The data derive from a study of blood T cell repertoires in COVID-19. Turning to the study itself: The origin of the acute and convalescent COVID-19 samples was the United States, Italy and Spain. T cells, B-cell-depleted T cells, or PBMCs provided the cDNA or gDNA that served as material.

In the original analysis: How many nucleated cells were present was estimated from reference gene primer amplification. Repertoires were generated with immunoSEQ multiplex PCR, while TCRdb's copy carries only in-frame clones and drops some. V and J calls and clone size are as listed in that table; D and trimming were resolved from the DNA. The data hold 150,000 to 200,000 clones, with roughly 85% observed a single time. The junction had 7 bases not matched to a gene; V was cut back by 6 bases and J by 2 bases. The CDR3 covers 15 residues. CDR1 and CDR2 from the germline V gene are KGHSH and LQKENI. The chain couples TRBV18 to TRBJ2-1, with 7 nucleotides matching TRBD2. The receptor was isolated from a human donor with acute or convalescent COVID-19. The donor label of this sample is uncertain. Sequences were obtained from peripheral blood. The CDR3, as DNA: TGTGCCAGCTCGCGAAGCGCGGGGGCCTACAATGAGCAGTTCTTC. The encoded protein is CASSRSAGAYNEQFF.